This passage covers 11 T cell receptor beta chains from one sample sequenced in a study of T cells in Graves' hyperthyroidism and ophthalmopathy. TCR beta CDR3 regions were amplified from RNA. Researchers ran a first-round RT-PCR on the TCR CDR3 using the HTBI primer set. TCRdb reprocessed the multiplex PCR reads via MiXCR and lists one record per CDR3 protein. The repertoire holds about 640,000 distinct CDR3 sequences, with less than 25% as singletons. Sequences were obtained from blood. All receptors come from a man aged 30 to 39 with Graves' ophthalmopathy.

This clonotype occurred a few times. V and J are TRBV9 and TRBJ2-7; unclear D gene. V was clipped by 0 bases and J by 3 bases, with 7 bases between them. The CDR3 has 13 amino acids. In germline, CDR1 is SGDLS, CDR2 YYNGEE. CDR3 nucleotide sequence: TGTGCCAGCAGCGTAGGAGAACGCTACGAGCAGTACTTC. Amino acid sequence: CASSVGERYEQYF.

This sequence joins TRBV24-1 and TRBJ1-4; tentatively, D is TRBD1 (6 bases). Germline V CDR1 and CDR2: KGHDR, SFDVKD. This CDR3 is 15 amino acids long. V lost 3 bases to trimming and J lost 8 bases, with 15 bases between them. The CDR3 loop reads CATSDPRQAREKLFF. CDR3 DNA: TGTGCCACCAGTGATCCCCGACAGGCCCGAGAAAAACTGTTTTTT.

This clonotype was observed at least ten times. V usage is TRBV2 and J usage is TRBJ2-7, with TRBD2 matching over 16 bases. Trimming took 7 bases from V and 1 from J; bases not matched to a gene: 4. The CDR3 consists of 16 residues. Germline V gene lookup returns CDR1 SNHLY and CDR2 FYNNEI. The CDR3 DNA is TGTGCCAGCAAGAAGGGACTAGCGGGAGGGTCCTACGAGCAGTACTTC. Its protein is CASKKGLAGGSYEQYF.

The V call is TRBV7-3, the J call TRBJ2-5, with 10 bases aligning to TRBD2. The CDR3 is 14 amino acids. Germline loops: CDR1 SGHTA, CDR2 FQGTGA. V lost 0 bases to trimming and J lost 5 bases; unmatched junction nucleotides: 0. The CDR3 region is CASSLTSGGETQYF. The DNA of the CDR3 is TGTGCCAGCAGCTTAACTAGCGGGGGGGAGACCCAGTACTTC.

Only a few counts were recorded for this clonotype. This rearrangement joins TRBV29-1 to TRBJ2-7; 9 nucleotides match TRBD1. V lost 7 bases, J lost 1 base, and 2 bases stayed unmatched. The CDR3 spans 12 residues. The germline CDR1 and CDR2 sequences are SQVTM and ANQGSEA. The CDR3 bases are TGCAGCGCCGGACAGGGGTCCTACGAGCAGTACTTC. This encodes CSAGQGSYEQYF.

This clonotype was found many times. This chain joins TRBV3-1 and TRBJ2-5; TRBD2 is a possible D gene (5 bases). Trimming cost V 1 base and J 3 bases, with 9 bases left between them. The CDR3 runs 14 residues. The V gene's germline CDR1 is LGHDT and CDR2 YNNKEL (reference sequence). CDR3 protein: CASSQGFGEETQYF. CDR3 nucleotide sequence: TGTGCCAGCAGCCAAGGGTTCGGGGAAGAGACCCAGTACTTC.

This clonotype has only a few counts. The V call is TRBV5-1, the J call TRBJ2-7, with 10 bases fitting TRBD1. CDR1 and CDR2 (germline): SGHRS, YFSETQ. V lost 5 bases to trimming and J lost 6 bases; unmatched junction nucleotides: 8. This CDR3 is 14 amino acids long. CDR3 residues: CASRVTGGAFEQYF. The CDR3 DNA follows: TGCGCCAGCAGAGTGACAGGGGGCGCTTTCGAGCAGTACTTC.

This clonotype was found a few times. V usage is TRBV10-3 and J usage is TRBJ2-1; 7 bases align to TRBD2. The CDR3 totals 14 residues. With 4 bases clipped from V and 6 bases from J, the junction kept 6 bases outside the gene matches. The germline V gene has CDR1 ENHRY and CDR2 SYGVKD. CDR3 protein: CAISVGEGRNEQFF. DNA of the CDR3: TGTGCCATCAGTGTGGGGGAGGGCCGCAATGAGCAGTTCTTC.

This clonotype appeared a few times. V gene TRBV30 combines with J gene TRBJ2-6, with 7 bases aligning to TRBD1. J was trimmed by 2 bases and V by 5 bases; bases with no gene match: 6. The germline V gene has CDR1 GTSNPN and CDR2 SVGIG (reference sequence). CDR3 length: 15 amino acids. The CDR3, as DNA: TGTGCCTGGCAAACAGGGGAAACTGGGGCCAACGTCCTGACTTTC. This gives the protein CAWQTGETGANVLTF.

This clonotype was counted a single time. The V call is TRBV20-1, the J call TRBJ2-7; a possible D gene is TRBD2 (5 bases). The V end was cut by 2 bases, the J end by 3 bases, with 8 bases between. The CDR3 contains 12 residues. The germline gives CDR1 DFQATT, CDR2 SNEGSKA (reference sequence). The CDR3 loop is CSARSGYYEQYF. As DNA, the CDR3 is TGCAGTGCTAGAAGCGGTTACTACGAGCAGTACTTC.

This clonotype was seen a few times. This chain joins TRBV4-2 and TRBJ2-3, with a weak D call TRBD2 (6 bases). V gave up 1 base and J gave up 6 bases, with 23 bases separating them. Germline lookup yields CDR1 LGHNA and CDR2 YNFKEQ. The CDR3 is 18 amino acids. The CDR3 sequence is CASSQGSVGAGSGDTQYF. CDR3 DNA sequence: TGTGCCAGCAGCCAAGGGTCTGTCGGAGCGGGTTCCGGGGATACGCAGTATTTT.